Listed below are T cell receptor beta chains from one sample, sequenced in a study of blood T cell repertoires in COVID-19. The method was immunoSEQ multiplex PCR; TCRdb's version includes in-frame clones alone and lacks a portion of them. The repertoire holds about 380,000 clones, with around 85% as singletons. Sequenced material: peripheral blood. The receptors here all came from a woman in her late teens or twenties with acute or convalescent COVID-19. The CDR3 runs from the conserved cysteine through the conserved F or W. Each record gives: D gene, J gene, clone size, V gene, CDR3 protein, CDR3 DNA. D genes are given only for firm matches. The size of a clone is reported for some rows only, either as once, few or many, or as a class for expanded clones.

d_gene: TRBD1
j_gene: TRBJ1-1
abundance: .
v_gene: TRBV5-1
CDR3aa: CASSDPRTGMNTEAFF
CDR3nt: TGCGCCAGCAGCGACCCCAGGACAGGAATGAACACTGAAGCTTTCTTT

d_gene: TRBD2
j_gene: TRBJ2-1
abundance: .
v_gene: TRBV24-1
CDR3aa: CATGGDGGGYNEQFF
CDR3nt: TGTGCCACGGGGGGGGATGGCGGGGGGTACAATGAGCAGTTCTTC

d_gene: TRBD1
j_gene: TRBJ1-2
abundance: few
v_gene: TRBV6-1
CDR3aa: CASSEQGAGYGYTF
CDR3nt: TGTGCCAGCAGTGAACAGGGGGCCGGCTATGGCTACACCTTC

d_gene: TRBD1
j_gene: TRBJ1-1
abundance: .
v_gene: TRBV4-1
CDR3aa: CASSPLGDRDTEAFF
CDR3nt: TGCGCCAGCAGTCCCCTCGGCGACAGGGACACTGAAGCTTTCTTT

d_gene: .
j_gene: TRBJ1-1
abundance: .
v_gene: TRBV29-1
CDR3aa: CSVEGQEDTEAFF
CDR3nt: TGCAGCGTTGAAGGACAGGAGGACACTGAAGCTTTCTTT

d_gene: TRBD1
j_gene: TRBJ1-3
abundance: .
v_gene: TRBV19
CDR3aa: CASSIRDRSGNTIYF
CDR3nt: TGTGCCAGTAGTATTCGGGACAGGAGTGGAAACACCATATATTTT

d_gene: .
j_gene: TRBJ1-4
abundance: few
v_gene: TRBV18
CDR3aa: CASSPGTFEKLFF
CDR3nt: TGTGCCAGCTCACCCGGGACATTTGAAAAACTGTTTTTT

d_gene: TRBD1
j_gene: TRBJ1-2
abundance: .
v_gene: TRBV10-3
CDR3aa: CAISERTGTSNYGYTF
CDR3nt: TGTGCCATCAGTGAAAGGACAGGGACCTCTAACTATGGCTACACCTTC

d_gene: .
j_gene: TRBJ1-2
abundance: once
v_gene: TRBV7-3
CDR3aa: CASSLYGRGGENYGYTF
CDR3nt: TGTGCCAGCAGCTTATACGGCAGGGGTGGAGAGAACTATGGCTACACCTTC

d_gene: .
j_gene: TRBJ2-2
abundance: .
v_gene: TRBV5-5
CDR3aa: CASSLGWEVSTGELFF
CDR3nt: TGTGCCAGCAGCTTGGGGTGGGAGGTGAGCACCGGGGAGCTGTTTTTT

d_gene: .
j_gene: TRBJ1-1
abundance: few
v_gene: TRBV18
CDR3aa: CASSTVFSNTEAFF
CDR3nt: TGTGCCAGCTCAACGGTCTTTTCGAACACTGAAGCTTTCTTT

d_gene: TRBD2
j_gene: TRBJ2-2
abundance: .
v_gene: TRBV4-2
CDR3aa: CASSQGLADTGELFF
CDR3nt: TGTGCCAGCAGCCAAGGACTAGCGGACACCGGGGAGCTGTTTTTT

d_gene: TRBD1
j_gene: TRBJ2-1
abundance: .
v_gene: TRBV25-1
CDR3aa: CATRDRENNEQFF
CDR3nt: TGTGCCACAAGGGACAGGGAAAACAATGAGCAGTTCTTC

d_gene: .
j_gene: TRBJ1-4
abundance: .
v_gene: TRBV21-1
CDR3aa: CASSKVGKGRDEKLFF
CDR3nt: TGTGCCAGCAGCAAAGTCGGGAAGGGGAGGGATGAAAAACTGTTTTTT

d_gene: TRBD1
j_gene: TRBJ1-2
abundance: .
v_gene: TRBV9
CDR3aa: CASQGQLYGYTF
CDR3nt: TGTGCCAGCCAGGGACAGCTCTATGGCTACACCTTC

d_gene: .
j_gene: TRBJ2-1
abundance: .
v_gene: TRBV5-1
CDR3aa: CASSLVGSIDEQFF
CDR3nt: TGCGCCAGCAGCTTGGTGGGCTCAATCGATGAGCAGTTCTTC

d_gene: .
j_gene: TRBJ1-1
abundance: .
v_gene: TRBV18
CDR3aa: CASSLFTEAFF
CDR3nt: TGTGCCAGCTCCCTCTTCACTGAAGCTTTCTTT

d_gene: .
j_gene: TRBJ1-2
abundance: .
v_gene: TRBV5-5
CDR3aa: CASSLVTAIDYGYTF
CDR3nt: TGTGCCAGCAGCTTGGTGACAGCCATCGACTATGGCTACACCTTC

d_gene: .
j_gene: TRBJ2-1
abundance: once
v_gene: TRBV21-1
CDR3aa: CASSKETLYEQFF
CDR3nt: TGTGCCAGCAGCAAAGAGACACTCTATGAGCAGTTCTTC

d_gene: .
j_gene: TRBJ2-7
abundance: .
v_gene: TRBV18
CDR3aa: CASSPPTGSSYEQYF
CDR3nt: TGTGCCAGCTCACCCCCTACAGGGTCAAGCTACGAGCAGTACTTC

d_gene: TRBD1
j_gene: TRBJ2-7
abundance: .
v_gene: TRBV7-9
CDR3aa: CASSLVGQGGYEQYF
CDR3nt: TGTGCCAGCAGCTTAGTCGGACAGGGCGGCTACGAGCAGTACTTC

d_gene: TRBD2
j_gene: TRBJ2-1
abundance: .
v_gene: TRBV9
CDR3aa: CASSLTSGADNEQFF
CDR3nt: TGTGCCAGCAGCCTGACTAGCGGGGCAGACAATGAGCAGTTCTTC

d_gene: TRBD2
j_gene: TRBJ2-2
abundance: .
v_gene: TRBV5-1
CDR3aa: CASSPSGREDGELFF
CDR3nt: TGCGCCAGCAGCCCTAGCGGGCGGGAGGACGGGGAGCTGTTTTTT

d_gene: TRBD1
j_gene: TRBJ1-1
abundance: .
v_gene: TRBV5-1
CDR3aa: CASSLPGQGTEAFF
CDR3nt: TGCGCCAGCAGCTTACCGGGACAGGGAACTGAAGCTTTCTTT

d_gene: .
j_gene: TRBJ1-5
abundance: .
v_gene: TRBV18
CDR3aa: CASSPLQGSNQPQHF
CDR3nt: TGTGCCAGCTCACCTCTCCAGGGGAGCAATCAGCCCCAGCATTTT

d_gene: TRBD1
j_gene: TRBJ1-6
abundance: few
v_gene: TRBV23-1
CDR3aa: CASSQRDSENSPLHF
CDR3nt: TGCGCCAGCAGTCAAAGGGACAGTGAAAATTCACCCCTCCACTTT

d_gene: .
j_gene: TRBJ1-2
abundance: .
v_gene: TRBV6-2/TRBV6-3
CDR3aa: CASSHADGRLANYGYTF
CDR3nt: TGTGCCAGCAGTCACGCCGACGGTCGGCTAGCTAACTATGGCTACACCTTC

d_gene: .
j_gene: TRBJ2-5
abundance: once
v_gene: TRBV7-6
CDR3aa: CASSLIEETQYF
CDR3nt: TGTGCCAGCAGCTTAATAGAAGAGACCCAGTACTTC

d_gene: .
j_gene: TRBJ2-7
abundance: few
v_gene: TRBV2
CDR3aa: CASGLAFYEQYF
CDR3nt: TGTGCCAGCGGCCTAGCTTTCTACGAGCAGTACTTC

d_gene: .
j_gene: TRBJ2-3
abundance: .
v_gene: TRBV6-5
CDR3aa: CATTRADTQYF
CDR3nt: TGTGCCACGACTAGAGCGGATACGCAGTATTTT

d_gene: TRBD2
j_gene: TRBJ2-7
abundance: .
v_gene: TRBV7-9
CDR3aa: CASSKAGSSYEQYF
CDR3nt: TGTGCCAGCAGCAAAGCGGGGAGCTCCTACGAGCAGTACTTC

d_gene: TRBD1
j_gene: TRBJ1-1
abundance: .
v_gene: TRBV25-1
CDR3aa: CASTLEGQLNLLNTEAFF
CDR3nt: TGTGCCAGCACCCTCGAGGGACAGTTGAATTTGTTGAACACTGAAGCTTTCTTT

d_gene: TRBD2
j_gene: TRBJ2-2
abundance: .
v_gene: TRBV6-1
CDR3aa: CASSELRGIGELFF
CDR3nt: TGTGCCAGCAGTGAATTGCGGGGGATCGGGGAGCTGTTTTTT

d_gene: TRBD1
j_gene: TRBJ1-1
abundance: .
v_gene: TRBV7-3
CDR3aa: CASEQGVVTEAFF
CDR3nt: TGTGCCAGCGAACAGGGGGTCGTCACTGAAGCTTTCTTT

d_gene: .
j_gene: TRBJ2-7
abundance: .
v_gene: TRBV14
CDR3aa: CASSLLQGEQYF
CDR3nt: TGTGCCAGCAGCCTCCTACAGGGCGAGCAGTACTTC